Listed here are 18 T cell receptor beta chains from one sample, sequenced in a study of T cell responses to AZD1222 COVID-19 vaccine. Assay used: immunoSEQ multiplex PCR; TCRdb lists only in-frame clones, some missing. The table records around 100,000 clones, roughly 86% of them present only once. Sequenced material: peripheral blood, taken on day 0 of AZD1222 vaccination. These receptors were obtained from an adult in good health.

The rearrangement uses TRBV7-9 and TRBJ2-7, with 11 bases matching TRBD2. Germline CDR1 is SEHNR and CDR2 is FQNEAQ (reference sequence). The CDR3 is made up of 16 amino acids. Trimming cost V 0 bases and J 2 bases; bases outside gene matches: 3. CDR3 sequence reads: CASSLATTSGAYEQYF. The CDR3 DNA reads TGTGCCAGCAGCTTAGCGACGACTAGCGGGGCCTACGAGCAGTACTTC.

The V and J genes are TRBV7-2 and TRBJ2-5, with 9 bases fitting TRBD1. Germline V lookup: CDR1 SGHTA, CDR2 FQGNSA. Germline trimming cut 2 bases from V and 3 bases from J; bases unmatched to any gene: 4. The CDR3 has 15 amino acids. CDR3 DNA sequence: TGTGCCAGCAGCTTAATTGGGACAGGGAAAGAGACCCAGTACTTC. Its translation is CASSLIGTGKETQYF.

The chain links TRBV3-1 (or the pseudogene TRBV3-2) to TRBJ2-7; no firm D call. Trimming cost V 4 bases and J 4 bases, with 5 bases left between them. CDR1 is LGHDT and CDR2 is YNNKEL in the germline V gene (reference sequence). The CDR3 length is 11 residues. This CDR3 is CASSLFYEQYF. In DNA, the CDR3 is TGTGCCAGCAGCCTCTTTTACGAGCAGTACTTC.

The V call is TRBV21-1, the J call TRBJ2-2; TRBD2, the table's D call, lacks a check against the DNA. TRBV21-1 is classified as a pseudogene. The CDR3 is 22 amino acids. CDR3 DNA sequence: TGTGCCAGCAGTCAAACTGAGAAAAAACCGGGACTAACTAGAACGAACACCGGGGAGCTGTTTTTT. Protein product: CASSQTEKKPGLTRTNTGELFF.

V usage is TRBV9 and J usage is TRBJ1-2, with D hard to call. V gave up 3 bases and J gave up 5 bases, with 5 bases separating them. CDR3 length: 11 amino acids. Germline CDR1 reads SGDLS; CDR2 reads YYNGEE. The CDR3 protein is CASSGWYGYTF. The CDR3 DNA reads TGTGCCAGCAGCGGCTGGTATGGCTACACCTTC.

The CDR3 sequence: CASSPIGRREEKLFF. CDR3 coding DNA: TGTGCCAGCTCACCAATCGGCAGAAGGGAGGAAAAACTGTTTTTT. The chain couples TRBV18 to TRBJ1-4, with D unclear. Trimming took off 2 bases at V and 8 bases at J, with 15 bases between the two ends. Germline V gene sequence: CDR1 KGHSH, CDR2 LQKENI. The CDR3 runs to 15 residues.

V and J are TRBV5-1 and TRBJ1-1, with TRBD1 matching over 8 bases. J was trimmed by 2 bases and V by 9 bases; bases with no gene match: 9. The germline gives CDR1 SGHRS, CDR2 YFSETQ. The CDR3 is 14 amino acids. CDR3 sequence reads: CATRQGRDNTEAFF. CDR3 coding DNA: TGCGCCACTCGACAGGGGCGGGACAACACTGAAGCTTTCTTT. Full variable domain (rest looked up from reference TRBV5-1 and TRBJ1-1): KAGVTQTPRYLIKTRGQQVTLSCSPISGHRSVSWYQQTPGQGLQFLFEYFSETQRNKGNFPGRFSGRQFSNSRSEMNVSTLELGDSALYLCATRQGRDNTEAFFGQGTRLTVV.

The chain carries TRBV27 and TRBJ2-1; D might be TRBD1 (6 bases). Deletions cut 4 bases from V and 5 bases from J, with 24 bases between. Germline V gene sequence: CDR1 MNHEY, CDR2 SMNVEV (reference sequence). This CDR3 comprises 18 residues. CDR3 sequence reads: CASSYRAGLREGNNEQFF. In DNA form, the CDR3 reads TGTGCCAGCAGTTACAGGGCCGGCCTAAGAGAGGGAAACAATGAGCAGTTCTTC.

The genes are TRBV4-3 and TRBJ1-6, with 10 bases lining up with TRBD1. The CDR3 sequence is 15 residues long. Germline lookup yields CDR1 LGHNA and CDR2 YSLEER. The V segment lost 4 bases and the J segment 8 bases; nucleotides outside the gene matches: 5. In nucleotides, the CDR3 is TGCGCCAGCAGCCGGGGACAGGGGACGGATTCACCCCTCCACTTT. This codes for CASSRGQGTDSPLHF.

This chain joins TRBV11-2 and TRBJ1-1; D ambiguous. V lost 2 bases and J lost 2, with 6 bases in between. CDR1 SGHAT and CDR2 FQNNGV come from the germline V gene. This CDR3 has 13 residues. CDR3 in DNA: TGTGCCAGCAGCTTACGCGGAAACACTGAAGCTTTCTTT. This codes for CASSLRGNTEAFF.

The J gene is TRBJ1-5, the V gene TRBV28, with a weak D call TRBD1 (5 bases). The V end was cut by 6 bases, the J end by 6 bases, with 18 bases between. The CDR3 has 15 residues. In germline, CDR1 is MDHEN, CDR2 SYDVKM. Written as DNA, the CDR3 is TGTGCCAGCAGGGGGGGGATCCTTTTAACTCAGCCCCAGCATTTT. It is translated as CASRGGILLTQPQHF.

This clone was found once. The CDR3 nucleotides read TGTGCCAGTAGTATATCCGGGACGTTGTATAGCAATCAGCCCCAGCATTTT. Protein sequence: CASSISGTLYSNQPQHF. The chain joins TRBV19 to TRBJ1-5; maybe TRBD1 (5 bases). Trimming shortened V by 2 bases and J by 0 bases, and 14 bases separated the two germline ends. The length of the CDR3 is 17 residues. The germline CDR1 and CDR2 sequences are LNHDA and SQIVND (reference sequence).

The chain employs TRBV28 and TRBJ1-2; tentative D call: TRBD1 (5 bases). CDR3 length: 13 amino acids. The V gene's germline CDR1 is MDHEN and CDR2 SYDVKM. Trimming shortened V by 1 base and J by 6 bases, and 9 bases separated the two germline ends. The CDR3 loop reads CASSLLQTDGYTF. CDR3 coding DNA: TGTGCCAGCAGTTTATTACAGACAGATGGCTACACCTTC.

V usage is TRBV4-2 and J usage is TRBJ1-5, with no clear D. The germline gives CDR1 LGHNA, CDR2 YNFKEQ. CDR3 length: 16 residues. Trimming took 2 bases from V and 4 from J, leaving 15 bases between them. The DNA of the CDR3 is TGTGCCAGCAGCCAATCCCTCCAGGAAAAAAATCAGCCCCAGCATTTT. This translates into CASSQSLQEKNQPQHF.

The chain uses TRBV3-1 (or the pseudogene TRBV3-2) and TRBJ2-1, with 10 nucleotides matching TRBD2. Per germline, CDR1 LGHDT and CDR2 YNNKEL (reference sequence). The CDR3 loop spans 18 amino acids. V was pared by 0 bases and J by 1 base, with 6 bases of the junction left unmatched. The CDR3 coding sequence is TGTGCCAGCAGCCAAGACTGGCCTAGCGGGAGTTCCTACAATGAGCAGTTCTTC. Translating it yields CASSQDWPSGSSYNEQFF.

The chain has TRBV5-8 and TRBJ1-5, with D hard to call. Trimming took off 0 bases at V and 7 bases at J, with 8 bases between the two ends. The CDR3 spans 13 residues. Per the germline V gene, CDR1 is SGHTS and CDR2 is YDEGEE. This CDR3 is CASSLGFGQPQHF. CDR3 sequence (DNA): TGTGCCAGCAGCTTGGGGTTCGGGCAGCCCCAGCATTTT.

V and J are TRBV7-2 and TRBJ2-1; TRBD2 agrees at 13 bases. This CDR3 is built from 16 residues. CDR1 is SGHTA and CDR2 is FQGNSA in the germline V gene. V was clipped by 8 bases and J by 6 bases; unmatched bases: 10. The DNA of the CDR3 is TGTGCCAGCCTGGAGGGGGGACTAGCGGGATTCAATGAGCAGTTCTTC. It yields the protein CASLEGGLAGFNEQFF.

This clone has more than one count but fewer than ten. The chain links TRBV11-2 to TRBJ1-1; TRBD1 matches at 7 bases. Germline V gene lookup returns CDR1 SGHAT and CDR2 FQNNGV. There are 13 residues in the CDR3. J lost 4 bases, V lost 6 bases, and 5 bases had no gene match. The DNA for the CDR3 is TGTGCCAGCAGATTCCAGGGGGGCACTGAAGCTTTCTTT. Encoded protein: CASRFQGGTEAFF.